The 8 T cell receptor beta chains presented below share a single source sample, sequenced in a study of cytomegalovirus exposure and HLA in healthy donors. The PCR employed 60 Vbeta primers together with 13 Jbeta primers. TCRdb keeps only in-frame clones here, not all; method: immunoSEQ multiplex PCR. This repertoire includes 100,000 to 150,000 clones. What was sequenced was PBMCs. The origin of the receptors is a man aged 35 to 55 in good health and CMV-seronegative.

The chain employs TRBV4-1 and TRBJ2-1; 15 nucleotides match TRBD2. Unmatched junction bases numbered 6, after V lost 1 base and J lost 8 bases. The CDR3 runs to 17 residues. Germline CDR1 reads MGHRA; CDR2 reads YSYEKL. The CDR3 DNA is TGCGCCAGCAGCCAAGGAAGGACTAGCGGGAGGGCCTATGAGCAGTTCTTC. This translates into CASSQGRTSGRAYEQFF.

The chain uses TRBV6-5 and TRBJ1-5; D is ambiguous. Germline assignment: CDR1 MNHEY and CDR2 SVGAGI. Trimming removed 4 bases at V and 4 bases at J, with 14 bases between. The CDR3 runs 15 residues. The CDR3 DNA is TGTGCCAGCAGTTTGATCCCGGGGAGGAATCAGCCCCAGCATTTT. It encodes CASSLIPGRNQPQHF.

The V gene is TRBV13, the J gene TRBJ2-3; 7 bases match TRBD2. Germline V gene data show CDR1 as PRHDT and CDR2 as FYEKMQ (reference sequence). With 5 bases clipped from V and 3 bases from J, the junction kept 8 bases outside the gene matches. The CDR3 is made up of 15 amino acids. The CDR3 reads CASSTGLVVTDTQYF. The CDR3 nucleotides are TGTGCCAGCAGCACAGGACTAGTCGTTACAGATACGCAGTATTTT.

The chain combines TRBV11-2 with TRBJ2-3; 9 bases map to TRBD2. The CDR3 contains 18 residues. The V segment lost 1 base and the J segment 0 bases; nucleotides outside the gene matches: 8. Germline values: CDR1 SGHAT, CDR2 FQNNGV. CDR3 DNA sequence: TGTGCCAGCAGCTTAGTAGGGGGGCTAGCGGGGAGCACAGATACGCAGTATTTT. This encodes CASSLVGGLAGSTDTQYF.

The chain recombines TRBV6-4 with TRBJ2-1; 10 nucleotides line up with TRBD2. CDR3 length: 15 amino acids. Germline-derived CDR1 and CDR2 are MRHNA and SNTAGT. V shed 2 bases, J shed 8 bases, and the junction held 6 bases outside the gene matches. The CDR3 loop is CASSDLAGDRDEQFF. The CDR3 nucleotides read TGTGCCAGCAGTGACCTAGCGGGAGATAGGGATGAGCAGTTCTTC.

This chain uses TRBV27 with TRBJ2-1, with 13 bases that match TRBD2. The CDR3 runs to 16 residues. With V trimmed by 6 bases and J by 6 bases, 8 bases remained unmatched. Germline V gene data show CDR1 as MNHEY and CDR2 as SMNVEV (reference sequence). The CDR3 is CASSQRLAGGRNEQFF. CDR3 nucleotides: TGTGCCAGCAGCCAAAGACTAGCGGGAGGCCGCAATGAGCAGTTCTTC.

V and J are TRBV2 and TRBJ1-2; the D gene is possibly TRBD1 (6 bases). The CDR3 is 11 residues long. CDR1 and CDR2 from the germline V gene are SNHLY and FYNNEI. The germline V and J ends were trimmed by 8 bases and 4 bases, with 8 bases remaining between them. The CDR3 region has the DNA TGTGCCAGCCTCAGGGGCTATGGCTACACCTTC. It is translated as CASLRGYGYTF. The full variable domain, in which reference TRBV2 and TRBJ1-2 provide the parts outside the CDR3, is EPEVTQTPSHQVTQMGQEVILRCVPISNHLYFYWYRQILGQKVEFLVSFYNNEISEKSEIFDDQFSVERPDGSNFTLKIRSTKLEDSAMYFCASLRGYGYTFGSGTRLTVV.

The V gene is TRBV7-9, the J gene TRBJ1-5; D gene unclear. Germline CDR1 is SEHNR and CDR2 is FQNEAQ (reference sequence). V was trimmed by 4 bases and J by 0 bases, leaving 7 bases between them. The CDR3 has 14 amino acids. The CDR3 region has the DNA TGTGCCAGCAGCTCCCCGTATAGCAATCAGCCCCAGCATTTT. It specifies CASSSPYSNQPQHF.